The text below deals with one T cell receptor (beta chain). The antigen is unknown. V lost 2 bases to trimming and J lost 9 bases, with 8 bases between them. Germline assignment: CDR1 SGHVS and CDR2 FNYEAQ. CDR3 length: 13 amino acids. Isolated PBMCs totaled at least 7 million in each sample. This entry belongs to a study of blood T cells in healthy people across ages. In the study overall: Template switching recovered approximately one barcoded beta molecule for every two T cells. Overall study findings and caveats: Relative to aged donors, long-lived donors carried more naive CD4+ cells and displayed higher diversity. The fall in TCR beta diversity per million T cells was roughly linear with age.

A second PCR of 7 to 11 cycles used a sample-barcoded 5' primer and a J-beta primer mix. TCRdb re-analysed the 5' RACE reads in MiXCR, keeping a single row per CDR3 protein. The sample lists some 1.5 million distinct CDR3 sequences, roughly 30% seen once, with 7.7% in the top ten. The TCR sequence derives from a woman in her 30s in good health. The gene calls are TRBV7-6 and TRBJ1-6; no reliable D call. The source material was blood. The CDR3 here is CASSLNLPSPLHF. Here the CDR3 DNA reads TGTGCCAGCAGCTTAAACCTACCTTCACCCCTCCACTTT.